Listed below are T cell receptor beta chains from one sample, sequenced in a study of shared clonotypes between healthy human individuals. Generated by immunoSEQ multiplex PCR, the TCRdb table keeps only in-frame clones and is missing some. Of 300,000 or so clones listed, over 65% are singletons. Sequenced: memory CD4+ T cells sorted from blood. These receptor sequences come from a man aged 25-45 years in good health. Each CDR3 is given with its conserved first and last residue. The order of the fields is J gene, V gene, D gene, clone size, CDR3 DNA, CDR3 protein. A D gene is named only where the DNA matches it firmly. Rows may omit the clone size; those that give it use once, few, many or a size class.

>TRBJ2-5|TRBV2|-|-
TGTGCCAGCAGTCCCAGGATCGGCGGGGAGACCCAGTACTTC
CASSPRIGGETQYF
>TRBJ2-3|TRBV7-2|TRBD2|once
TGTGCCAGCAATAGCGGGAGAGGTCGTGCAGATACGCAGTATTTT
CASNSGRGRADTQYF
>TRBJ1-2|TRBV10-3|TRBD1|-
TGTGCCATCAGTGGGGACAGGGGAGACTATGGCTACACCTTC
CAISGDRGDYGYTF
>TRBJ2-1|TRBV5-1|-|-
TGCGCCAGCAGCTTGGACGTGAACTACAATGAGCAGTTCTTC
CASSLDVNYNEQFF
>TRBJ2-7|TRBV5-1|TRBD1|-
TGCGCCAGCAGCCCTACAGGGGGCCTCGGCGGGGGTAATTCCTACGAGCAGTACTTC
CASSPTGGLGGGNSYEQYF
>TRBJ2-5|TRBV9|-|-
TGTGCCAGCAGCCCTCAAAAGGTCTCCCACCAAGAGACCCAGTACTTC
CASSPQKVSHQETQYF
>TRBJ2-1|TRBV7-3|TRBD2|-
TGTGCCAGCAGCTTAGGACTAGCGGGAGGGGAGCAGTTCTTC
CASSLGLAGGEQFF
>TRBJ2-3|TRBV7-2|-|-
TGTGCCAGCAGCTTAGAGAACTTAGATACGCAGTATTTT
CASSLENLDTQYF
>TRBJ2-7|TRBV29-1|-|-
TGCAGCGTTGGGACGGACCCCTACGAGCAGTACTTC
CSVGTDPYEQYF
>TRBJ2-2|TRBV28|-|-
TGTGCCAGTTTGACAGATTTCTTTTCCGGGGAGCTGTTTTTT
CASLTDFFSGELFF
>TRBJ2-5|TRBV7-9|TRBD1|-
TGTGCCAGCAGGCCGGGACAGCAAGAGACCCAGTACTTC
CASRPGQQETQYF
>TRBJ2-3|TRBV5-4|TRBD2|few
TGTGCCACGATGGTGGGAGGGGCCACAGATACGCAGTATTTT
CATMVGGATDTQYF
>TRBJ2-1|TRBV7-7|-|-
TGTGCTAGCAGCTTAGAAGGAGGGGGAGGGTCAAATGAGCAGTTCTTC
CASSLEGGGGSNEQFF
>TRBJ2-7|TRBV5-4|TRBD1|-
TGTGCCAGCAGCTTAGTGGGACAGGGGGCCTACGAGCAGTACTTC
CASSLVGQGAYEQYF
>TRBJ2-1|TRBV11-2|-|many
TGTGCCAGCAGCTTAGGGAGCGCAGTTCACAATGAGCAGTTCTTC
CASSLGSAVHNEQFF
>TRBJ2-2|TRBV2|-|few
TGTGCCAGCAAGGAGAACCCCGGGGGTACCGGGGAGCTGTTTTTT
CASKENPGGTGELFF
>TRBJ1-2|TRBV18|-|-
TGTGCCAGCTCCCCGATTTCAGGTGGCCTGAACTATGGCTACACCTTC
CASSPISGGLNYGYTF
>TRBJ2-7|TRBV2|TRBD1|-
TGTGCCAGCAGCCAGACAGGGGGCCCCTCCTACGAGCAGTACTTC
CASSQTGGPSYEQYF
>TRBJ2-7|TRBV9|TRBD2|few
TGTGCCAGCAGCGCCTACAATCCGGGAGGCTCCTACGAGCAGTACTTC
CASSAYNPGGSYEQYF
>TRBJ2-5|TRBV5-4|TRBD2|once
TGTGCCAGCAGCTTGGCTAGCGGGACTCAACAGACCCAGTACTTC
CASSLASGTQQTQYF
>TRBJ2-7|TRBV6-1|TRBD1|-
TGTGCCAGCAGTGGGACAGGTTCCGAGCAGTACTTC
CASSGTGSEQYF
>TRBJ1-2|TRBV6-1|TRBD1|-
TGTGCCAGCGAAAGACAGGGGGGAAACTATGGCTACACCTTC
CASERQGGNYGYTF
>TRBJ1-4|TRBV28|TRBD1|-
TGTGCCAGCAGTTTACCCGGGACAGGGAGTGAAAAACTGTTTTTT
CASSLPGTGSEKLFF
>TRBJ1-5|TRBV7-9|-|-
TGTGCCAGCAGCCTCGGAGGTCAGGTACAGCCCCAGCATTTT
CASSLGGQVQPQHF
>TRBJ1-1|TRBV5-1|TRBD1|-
TGCGCCAGCAGCTTGCGGGACAGAAACACTGAAGCTTTCTTT
CASSLRDRNTEAFF
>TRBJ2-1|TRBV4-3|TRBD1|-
TGCGCCAGCAGCCAGGACCGACAGGGTGGGATGAGGCAGTTCTTC
CASSQDRQGGMRQFF
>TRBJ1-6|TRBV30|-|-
TGTGCCTGTGGACATTTTAATTCACCCCTCCACTTT
CACGHFNSPLHF
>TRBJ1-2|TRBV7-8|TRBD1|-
TGTGCCAGCAGTCGAGGATCCGGACAGGGCTACTATGGCTACACCTTC
CASSRGSGQGYYGYTF
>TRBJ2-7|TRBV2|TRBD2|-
TGTGCCAGCAGTCCCCAAAGCGGGAGCTCCTACGAGCAGTACTTC
CASSPQSGSSYEQYF
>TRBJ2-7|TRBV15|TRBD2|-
TGTGCCACCAGCAGAGAGCCAGGGAGCGGGAGAAACAACGAGCAGTACTTC
CATSREPGSGRNNEQYF
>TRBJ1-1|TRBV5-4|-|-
TGTGCCAGCAGCTCGACGCCGGACAGTTCTACTGAAGCTTTCTTT
CASSSTPDSSTEAFF
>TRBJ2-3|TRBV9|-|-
TGTGCCAGCAGCCCAGCCGGGCTAGCTACGCAGTATTTT
CASSPAGLATQYF
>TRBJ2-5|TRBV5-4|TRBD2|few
TGTGCCAGCAGCTCCGGTGGGACTAGCGGGAGTGAGACCCAGTACTTC
CASSSGGTSGSETQYF
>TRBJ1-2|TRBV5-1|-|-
TGCGCCAGCAGCTTGGGGGAGGATGGCTACACCTTC
CASSLGEDGYTF